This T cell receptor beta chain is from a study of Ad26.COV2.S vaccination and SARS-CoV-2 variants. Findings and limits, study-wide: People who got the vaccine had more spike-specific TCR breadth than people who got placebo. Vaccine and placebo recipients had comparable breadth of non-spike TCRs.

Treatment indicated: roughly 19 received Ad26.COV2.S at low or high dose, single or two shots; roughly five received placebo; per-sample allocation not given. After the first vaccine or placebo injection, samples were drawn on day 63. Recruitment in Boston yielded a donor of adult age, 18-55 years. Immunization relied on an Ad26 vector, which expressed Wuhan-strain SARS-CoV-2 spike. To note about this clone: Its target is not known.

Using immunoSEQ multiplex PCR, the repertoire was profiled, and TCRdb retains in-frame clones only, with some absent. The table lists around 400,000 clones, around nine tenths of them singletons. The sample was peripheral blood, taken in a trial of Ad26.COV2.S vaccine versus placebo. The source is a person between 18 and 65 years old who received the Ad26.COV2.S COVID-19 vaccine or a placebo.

The CDR3 coding sequence is TGTGCCAGCAGCTCCGGGACTAGCGTTGTCGAGCAGTACTTC. Translation: CASSSGTSVVEQYF. This chain uses TRBV11-2 with TRBJ2-7; 10 nucleotides agree with TRBD2. The germline V gene encodes CDR1 SGHAT and CDR2 FQNNGV. This CDR3 is built from 14 residues. The V gene end was trimmed by 4 bases and the J gene end by 6 bases; junction bases not matched to a gene: 6.